The clone carrying this T cell receptor (beta chain) was detected a few times. Relative to the germline gene, one junction end is altered; a read error may explain this. These data originate in a study of blood T cell repertoires in COVID-19. CDR1 and CDR2 from the germline V gene are MNHNS and SASEGT. CDR3 length: 16 amino acids. As processed by the authors: Nucleated cell counts were estimated from reference gene primer amplification. Assay: immunoSEQ multiplex PCR; the TCRdb copy retains only in-frame clones and omits some. V, J and clone size reflect that table, while D and trimming were determined from the DNA. The sample lists 470,000 or so clones; 80% to 90% were seen once.

This clonotype was obtained from a human donor in a cohort sampled during active COVID-19. The chain employs TRBV6-1 and TRBJ1-6, with 8 bases fitting TRBD1. Sequencing was performed on peripheral blood. In nucleotides, the CDR3 is TGTGCCAGCAGTCAAGCTCGGACAGGGAGTAATTCACCCCTCCACTTT. Protein product: CASSQARTGSNSPLHF.